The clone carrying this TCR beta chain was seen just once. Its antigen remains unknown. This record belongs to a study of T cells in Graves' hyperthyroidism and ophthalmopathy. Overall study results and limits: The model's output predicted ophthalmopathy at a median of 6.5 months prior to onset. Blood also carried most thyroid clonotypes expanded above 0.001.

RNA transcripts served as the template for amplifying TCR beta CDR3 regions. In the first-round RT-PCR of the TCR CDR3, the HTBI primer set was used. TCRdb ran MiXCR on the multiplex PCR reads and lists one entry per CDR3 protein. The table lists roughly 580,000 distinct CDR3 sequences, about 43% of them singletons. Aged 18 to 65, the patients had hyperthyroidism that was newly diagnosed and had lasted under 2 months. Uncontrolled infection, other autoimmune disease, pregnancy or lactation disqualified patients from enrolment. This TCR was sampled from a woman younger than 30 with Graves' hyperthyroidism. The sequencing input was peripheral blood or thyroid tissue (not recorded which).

The CDR3 DNA reads TGTGCCAGCAGCTTAGTGGTTTTACTAACGGGAGGGGGTAGAGAGACCCAGTACTTC. Protein sequence: CASSLVVLLTGGGRETQYF. This chain joins TRBV7-4 and TRBJ2-5; 8 bases align to TRBD2. This CDR3 spans 19 amino acids. Germline V lookup: CDR1 SGHVT, CDR2 SQSDAQ. V shed 1 base and J 4 bases; nucleotides not matched to a gene: 17.